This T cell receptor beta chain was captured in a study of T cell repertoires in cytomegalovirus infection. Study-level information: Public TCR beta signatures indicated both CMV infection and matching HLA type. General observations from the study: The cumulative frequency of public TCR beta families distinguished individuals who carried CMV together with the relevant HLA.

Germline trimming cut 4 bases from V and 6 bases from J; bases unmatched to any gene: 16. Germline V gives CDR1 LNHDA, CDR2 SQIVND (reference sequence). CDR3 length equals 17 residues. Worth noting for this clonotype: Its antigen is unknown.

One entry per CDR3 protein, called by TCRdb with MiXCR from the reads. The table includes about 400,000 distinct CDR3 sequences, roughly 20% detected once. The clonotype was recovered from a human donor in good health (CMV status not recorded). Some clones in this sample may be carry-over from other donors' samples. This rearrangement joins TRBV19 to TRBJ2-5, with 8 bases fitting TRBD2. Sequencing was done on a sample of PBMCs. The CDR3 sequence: CASSTQTGGPGIQTQYF. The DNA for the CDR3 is TGTGCCAGTAGTACCCAAACGGGGGGGCCAGGGATTCAGACCCAGTACTTC.